The 3 T cell receptor beta chains below were found in one sample sequenced in a study of blood T cell repertoires in COVID-19 (dated by TCRdb to the early 2020s). Receptor amplification or capture employed the immunoSEQ multiplex PCR assay. TCRdb holds this immuneACCESS table with in-frame rearrangements only. Some clones are missing; in checked studies, unresolved V genes explain under half, and the rest has no known cause. Recorded for this sample are 250,000 or so clones; 80% to 90% of them occurred a single time. Of the sample, approximately 2% falls within the top ten clones. Sequencing was done on a sample of peripheral blood. These receptors originate from a man aged 35-49 years who had recovered from COVID-19.

The chain carries TRBV10-2 and TRBJ2-5, with D possibly matching TRBD2 (5 bases). The CDR3 is 12 residues long. CDR1 is WSHSY and CDR2 is SAAADI in the germline V gene. Trimming removed 6 bases at V and 1 base at J, with 6 bases between. Written as DNA, the CDR3 is TGCGCCAGCAGGGACTTCCAAGAGACCCAGTACTTC. Translated, it gives CASRDFQETQYF.

V usage is TRBV10-3 and J usage is TRBJ1-4; 11 bases match TRBD1. The V gene's germline CDR1 is ENHRY and CDR2 SYGVKD. Unmatched junction bases numbered 16, after V lost 3 bases and J lost 10 bases. The CDR3 length is 18 residues. The CDR3 DNA is TGTGCCATCAGTGATCGATGGGGACAGGGGGATCCCGAGGGAAAACTGTTTTTT. Its translation: CAISDRWGQGDPEGKLFF.

A remark on this clone: A junction end diverges from the germline sequence, so it may reflect a read error. The gene calls are TRBV11-2 and TRBJ1-2; D gene ambiguous. This CDR3 is 14 amino acids long. Germline V lookup: CDR1 SGHAT, CDR2 FQNNGV. CDR3 sequence (DNA): TGTGCCAGCAGCCTAGACGGCAGGAACTATGGCTACACCTTC. This encodes CASSLDGRNYGYTF.